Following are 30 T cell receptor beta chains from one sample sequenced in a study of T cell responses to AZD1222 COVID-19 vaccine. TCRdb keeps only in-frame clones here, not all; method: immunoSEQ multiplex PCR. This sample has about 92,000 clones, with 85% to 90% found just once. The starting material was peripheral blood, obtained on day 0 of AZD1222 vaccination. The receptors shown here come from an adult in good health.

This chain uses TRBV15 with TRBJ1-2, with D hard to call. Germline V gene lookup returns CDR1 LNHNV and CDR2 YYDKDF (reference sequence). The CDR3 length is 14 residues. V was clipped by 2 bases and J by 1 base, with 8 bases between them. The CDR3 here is CATSRRTHNYGYTF. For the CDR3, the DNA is TGTGCCACCAGCAGAAGGACCCATAACTATGGCTACACCTTC.

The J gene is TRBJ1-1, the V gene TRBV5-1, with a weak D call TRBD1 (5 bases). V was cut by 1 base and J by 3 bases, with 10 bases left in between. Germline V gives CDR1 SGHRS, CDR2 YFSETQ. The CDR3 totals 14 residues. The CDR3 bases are TGCGCCAGCAGCTTGCCGGGGGTGGACACTGAAGCTTTCTTT. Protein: CASSLPGVDTEAFF.

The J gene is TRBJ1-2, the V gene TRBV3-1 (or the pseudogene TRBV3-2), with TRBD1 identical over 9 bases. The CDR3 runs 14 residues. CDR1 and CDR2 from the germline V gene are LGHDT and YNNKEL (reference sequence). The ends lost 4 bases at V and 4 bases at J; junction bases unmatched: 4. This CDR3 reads CASSRTGASYGYTF. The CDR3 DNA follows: TGTGCCAGCAGCCGGACAGGGGCTAGCTATGGCTACACCTTC.

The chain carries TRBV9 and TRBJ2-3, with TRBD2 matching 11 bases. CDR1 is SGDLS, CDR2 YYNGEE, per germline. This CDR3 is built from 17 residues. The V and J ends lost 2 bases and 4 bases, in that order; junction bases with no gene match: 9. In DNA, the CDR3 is TGTGCCAGCAGCGTCGATAGCGGGGGGGCCCCCGCAGATACGCAGTATTTT. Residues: CASSVDSGGAPADTQYF.

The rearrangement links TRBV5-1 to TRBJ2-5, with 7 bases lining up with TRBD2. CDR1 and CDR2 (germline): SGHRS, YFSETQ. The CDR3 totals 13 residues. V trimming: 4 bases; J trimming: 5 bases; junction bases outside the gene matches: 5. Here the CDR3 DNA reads TGCGCCAGCAGCCCGGGGGGTAGGGAGACCCAGTACTTC. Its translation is CASSPGGRETQYF.

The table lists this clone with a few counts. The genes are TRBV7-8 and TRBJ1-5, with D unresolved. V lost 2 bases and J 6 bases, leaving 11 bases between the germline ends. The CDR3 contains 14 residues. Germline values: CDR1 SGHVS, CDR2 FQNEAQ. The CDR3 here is CASSLLAGSQPQHF. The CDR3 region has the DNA TGTGCCAGCAGCTTATTAGCAGGAAGTCAGCCCCAGCATTTT.

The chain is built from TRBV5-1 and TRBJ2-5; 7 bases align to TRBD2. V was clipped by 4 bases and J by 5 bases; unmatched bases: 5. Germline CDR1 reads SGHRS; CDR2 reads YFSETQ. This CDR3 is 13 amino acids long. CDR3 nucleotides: TGCGCCAGCAGCCCCCGGGGGGTGGAGACCCAGTACTTC. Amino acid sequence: CASSPRGVETQYF.

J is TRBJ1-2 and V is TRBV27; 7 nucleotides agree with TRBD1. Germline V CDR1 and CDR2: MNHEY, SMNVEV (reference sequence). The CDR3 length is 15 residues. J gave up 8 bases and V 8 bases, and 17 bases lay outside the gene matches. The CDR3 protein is CASADIQGRAGGYTF. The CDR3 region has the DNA TGTGCCAGCGCCGACATACAGGGGAGGGCAGGGGGCTACACCTTC.

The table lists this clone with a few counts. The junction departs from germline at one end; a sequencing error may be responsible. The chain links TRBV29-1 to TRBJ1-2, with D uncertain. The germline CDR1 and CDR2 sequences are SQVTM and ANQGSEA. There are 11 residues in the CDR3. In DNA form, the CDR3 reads TGCAGCGTTGAAGGTATCTTGGCCACAGCCTTC. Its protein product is CSVEGILATAF.

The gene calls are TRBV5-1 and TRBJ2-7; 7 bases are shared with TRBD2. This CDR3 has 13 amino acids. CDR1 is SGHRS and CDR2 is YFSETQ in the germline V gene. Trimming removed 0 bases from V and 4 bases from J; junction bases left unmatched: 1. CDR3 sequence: CASSLGTRYEQYF. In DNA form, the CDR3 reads TGCGCCAGCAGCTTGGGGACTAGATACGAGCAGTACTTC. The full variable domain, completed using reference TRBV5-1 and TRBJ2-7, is KAGVTQTPRYLIKTRGQQVTLSCSPISGHRSVSWYQQTPGQGLQFLFEYFSETQRNKGNFPGRFSGRQFSNSRSEMNVSTLELGDSALYLCASSLGTRYEQYFGPGTRLTVT.

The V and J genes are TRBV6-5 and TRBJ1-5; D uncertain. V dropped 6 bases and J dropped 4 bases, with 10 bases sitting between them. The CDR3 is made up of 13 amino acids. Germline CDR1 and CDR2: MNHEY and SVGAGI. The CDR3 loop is CASSQLRNQPQHF. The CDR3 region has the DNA TGTGCCAGCAGCCAGTTGCGAAATCAGCCCCAGCATTTT.

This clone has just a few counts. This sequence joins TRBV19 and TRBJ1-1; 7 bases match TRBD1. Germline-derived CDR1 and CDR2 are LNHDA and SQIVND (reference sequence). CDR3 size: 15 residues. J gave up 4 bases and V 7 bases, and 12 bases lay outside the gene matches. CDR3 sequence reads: CASNAGGGAVTEAFF. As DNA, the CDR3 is TGTGCCAGTAACGCTGGAGGGGGCGCGGTCACTGAAGCTTTCTTT.

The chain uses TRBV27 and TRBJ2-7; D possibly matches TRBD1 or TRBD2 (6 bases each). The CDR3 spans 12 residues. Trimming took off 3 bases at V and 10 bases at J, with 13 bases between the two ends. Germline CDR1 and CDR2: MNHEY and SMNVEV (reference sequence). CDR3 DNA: TGTGCCAGCAGTTTCAGGGGACTTTTACAGTACTTC. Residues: CASSFRGLLQYF.

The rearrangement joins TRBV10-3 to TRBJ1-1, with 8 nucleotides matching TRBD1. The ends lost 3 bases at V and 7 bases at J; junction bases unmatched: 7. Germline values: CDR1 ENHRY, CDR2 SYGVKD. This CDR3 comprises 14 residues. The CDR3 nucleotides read TGTGCCATCAGTGACCTGGGACAGGCCATTGAAGCTTTCTTT. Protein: CAISDLGQAIEAFF.

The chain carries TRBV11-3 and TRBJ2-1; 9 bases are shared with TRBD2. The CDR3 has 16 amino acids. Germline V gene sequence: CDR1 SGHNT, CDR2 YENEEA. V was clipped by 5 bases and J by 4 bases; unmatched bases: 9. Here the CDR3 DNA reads TGTGCCAGCAGCCTAGGGATTAGCGGGAGTTACAATGAGCAGTTCTTC. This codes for CASSLGISGSYNEQFF.

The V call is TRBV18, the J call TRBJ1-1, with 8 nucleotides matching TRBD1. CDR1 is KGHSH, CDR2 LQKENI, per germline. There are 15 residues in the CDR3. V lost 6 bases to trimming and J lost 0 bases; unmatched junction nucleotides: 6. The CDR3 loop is CASSVGQGMNTEAFF. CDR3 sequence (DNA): TGTGCCAGCTCCGTCGGACAGGGAATGAACACTGAAGCTTTCTTT.

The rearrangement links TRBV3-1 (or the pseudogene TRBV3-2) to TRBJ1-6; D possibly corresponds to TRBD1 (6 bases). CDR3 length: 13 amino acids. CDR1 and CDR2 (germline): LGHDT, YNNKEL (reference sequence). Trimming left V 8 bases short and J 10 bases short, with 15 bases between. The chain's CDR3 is CASGAGEDSPLHF. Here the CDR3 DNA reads TGTGCCAGCGGAGCAGGGGAGGACTCACCCCTCCACTTT.

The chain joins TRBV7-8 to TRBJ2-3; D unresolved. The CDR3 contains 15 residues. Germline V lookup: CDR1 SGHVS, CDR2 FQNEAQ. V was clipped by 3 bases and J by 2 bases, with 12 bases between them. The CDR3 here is CASSFGNKDTDTQYF. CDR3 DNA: TGTGCCAGCAGCTTCGGCAACAAAGACACAGATACGCAGTATTTT.

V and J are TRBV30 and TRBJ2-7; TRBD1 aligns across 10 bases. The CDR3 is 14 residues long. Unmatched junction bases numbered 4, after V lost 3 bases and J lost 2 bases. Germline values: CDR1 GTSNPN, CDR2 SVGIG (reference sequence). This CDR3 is CAWSPTGGPYEQYF. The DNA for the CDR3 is TGTGCCTGGAGCCCGACAGGGGGCCCCTACGAGCAGTACTTC.

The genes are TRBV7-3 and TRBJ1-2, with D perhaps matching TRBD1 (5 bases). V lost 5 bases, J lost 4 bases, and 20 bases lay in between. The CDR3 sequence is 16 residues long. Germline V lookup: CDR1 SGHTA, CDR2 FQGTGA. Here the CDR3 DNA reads TGTGCCAGCAGCCCTGAACCCCGGCAGGGAGGCTATGGCTACACCTTC. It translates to CASSPEPRQGGYGYTF.

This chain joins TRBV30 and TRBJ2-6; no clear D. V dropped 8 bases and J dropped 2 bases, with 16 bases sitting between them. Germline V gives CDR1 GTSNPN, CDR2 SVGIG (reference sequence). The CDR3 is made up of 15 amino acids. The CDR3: CAQDAFGAGANVLTF. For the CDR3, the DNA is TGTGCCCAGGACGCCTTTGGGGCTGGGGCCAACGTCCTGACTTTC.

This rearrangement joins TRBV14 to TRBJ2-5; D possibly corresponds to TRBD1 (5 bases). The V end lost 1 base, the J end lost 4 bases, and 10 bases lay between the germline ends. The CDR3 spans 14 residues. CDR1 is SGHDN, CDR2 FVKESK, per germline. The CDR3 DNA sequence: TGTGCCAGCAGCCAAGCAAGGGGCCGAGAGACCCAGTACTTC. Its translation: CASSQARGRETQYF.

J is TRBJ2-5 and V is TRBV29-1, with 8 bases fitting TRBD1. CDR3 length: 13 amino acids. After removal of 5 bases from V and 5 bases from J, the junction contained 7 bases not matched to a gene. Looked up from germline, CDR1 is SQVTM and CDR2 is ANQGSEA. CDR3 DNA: TGCAGCGTTACGGACAGGGTGGGGGAGACCCAGTACTTC. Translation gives CSVTDRVGETQYF.

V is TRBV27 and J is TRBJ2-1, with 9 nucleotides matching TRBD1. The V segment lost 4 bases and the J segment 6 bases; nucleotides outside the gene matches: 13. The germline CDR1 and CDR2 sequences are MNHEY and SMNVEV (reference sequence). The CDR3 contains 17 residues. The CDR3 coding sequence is TGTGCCAGCAGTTCATGGGGACAGGGTTCAGGGGTCAATGAGCAGTTCTTC. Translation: CASSSWGQGSGVNEQFF.

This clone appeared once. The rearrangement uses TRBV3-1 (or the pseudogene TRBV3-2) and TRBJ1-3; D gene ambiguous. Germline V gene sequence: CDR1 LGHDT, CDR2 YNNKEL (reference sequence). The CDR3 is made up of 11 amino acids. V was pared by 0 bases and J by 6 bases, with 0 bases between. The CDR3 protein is CASSQENTIYF. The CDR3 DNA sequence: TGTGCCAGCAGCCAAGAAAACACCATATATTTT.

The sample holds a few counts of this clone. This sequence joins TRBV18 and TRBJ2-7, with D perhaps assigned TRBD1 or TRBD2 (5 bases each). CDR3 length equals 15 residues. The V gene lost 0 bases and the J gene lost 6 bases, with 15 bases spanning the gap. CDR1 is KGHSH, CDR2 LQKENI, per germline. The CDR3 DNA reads TGTGCCAGCTCACCACCGCTAGCCGGGACGGGCGAGCAGTACTTC. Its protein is CASSPPLAGTGEQYF.

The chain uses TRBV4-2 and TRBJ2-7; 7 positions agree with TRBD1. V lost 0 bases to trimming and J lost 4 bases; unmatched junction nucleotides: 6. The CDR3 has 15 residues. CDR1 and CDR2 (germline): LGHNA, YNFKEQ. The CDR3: CASSQDFRQGYEQYF. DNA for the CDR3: TGTGCCAGCAGCCAAGATTTCCGACAGGGTTACGAGCAGTACTTC.

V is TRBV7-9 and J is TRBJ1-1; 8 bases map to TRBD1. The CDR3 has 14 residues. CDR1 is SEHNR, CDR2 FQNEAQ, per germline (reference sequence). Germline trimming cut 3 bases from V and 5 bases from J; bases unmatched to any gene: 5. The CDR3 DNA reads TGTGCCAGCAGCTTGGCAGGGGGCTTGACTGAAGCTTTCTTT. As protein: CASSLAGGLTEAFF.

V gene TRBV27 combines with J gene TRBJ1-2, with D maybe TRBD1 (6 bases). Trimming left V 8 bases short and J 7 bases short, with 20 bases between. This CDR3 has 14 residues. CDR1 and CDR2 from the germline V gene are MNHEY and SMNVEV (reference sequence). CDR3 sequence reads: CASVRASGGLGYTF. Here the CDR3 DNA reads TGTGCCAGCGTCCGGGCCTCGGGGGGCCTTGGCTACACCTTC.

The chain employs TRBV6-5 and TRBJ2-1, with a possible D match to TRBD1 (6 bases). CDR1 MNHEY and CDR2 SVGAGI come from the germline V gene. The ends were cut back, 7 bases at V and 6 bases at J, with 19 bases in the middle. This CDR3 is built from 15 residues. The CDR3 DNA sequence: TGTGCCAGCACCCTAGACCCCAGGGGCGGCAATGAGCAGTTCTTC. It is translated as CASTLDPRGGNEQFF.